This T cell receptor (beta chain) was recovered during a study of glioma-infiltrating T cells after dendritic cell vaccination. Method: immunoSEQ multiplex PCR; TCRdb's copy keeps in-frame clones and lacks some. The profile covers over 90,000 clones, with 81% appearing a single time and roughly 12% taken by the ten largest. The germline CDR1 and CDR2 sequences are SGHVS and FQNEAQ. The CDR3 runs to 12 residues. J gave up 9 bases and V 1 base, and 0 bases lay outside the gene matches. Sequencing was performed on blood, taken before dendritic cell vaccination. This TCR derives from a human donor with glioblastoma. The J gene is TRBJ2-1, the V gene TRBV7-8; 7 bases match TRBD2. The CDR3 bases are TGTGCCAGCAGCTTAGGGGAGGGTGAGCAGTTCTTC. As protein: CASSLGEGEQFF.